This T cell receptor (beta chain) was profiled in a study of cytotoxic CD8 clonotypes in ibrutinib-treated CLL. In the case of this clone: Its antigen is not identified.

The study, taken as a whole, reports: Treatment saw public clonotypes, which were uncommon, either contract or stay stable.

Trimming cost V 3 bases and J 2 bases, with 15 bases left between them. The CDR3 has 16 residues. CDR1 KGHSH and CDR2 LQKENI come from the germline V gene. Only in-frame clones appear in the TCRdb table, and some are missing; sequencing was by immunoSEQ multiplex PCR. The sample has some 200,000 clones; about 75% are singletons. The rearrangement links TRBV18 to TRBJ2-3; the D gene is possibly TRBD2 (5 bases). Sequences were derived from PBMCs, sampled after 12 months of ibrutinib treatment. The clonotype originates from a human donor with chronic lymphocytic leukemia. The CDR3: CASSPRGSTSTDTQYF. CDR3 DNA sequence: TGTGCCAGCTCACCTCGAGGGAGCACCTCCACAGATACGCAGTATTTT.